Given below is one T cell receptor (beta chain) in context. What it recognizes is unknown. Germline loops: CDR1 LNHDA, CDR2 SQIVND (reference sequence). The length of the CDR3 is 14 residues. Trimming pared 1 base from V and 0 bases from J, leaving 6 bases between. This entry is derived from a study of high-grade serous ovarian cancer treatment subgroups. In the study overall: Samples averaged around 14,000 reads and some 7,500 unique TCR beta rearrangements. Regarding the study as a whole: Different patients shared almost no repertoire; same-patient tumors shared roughly 0.095 to 0.85.

The tumor samples were collected prior to definitive surgery or chemotherapy. Using immunoSEQ multiplex PCR, the repertoire was profiled, and TCRdb retains in-frame clones only, with some absent. The sample yields about 4,000 clones, 65% to 80% seen once. Sequencing was done on a sample of tumor tissue. The chain links TRBV19 to TRBJ1-1, with D unresolved. The sequence was collected from a human donor with high-grade serous ovarian cancer. The CDR3 is CASSIGRLNTEAFF. In DNA form, the CDR3 reads TGTGCCAGTAGTATAGGACGGTTGAACACTGAAGCTTTCTTT. The complete variable domain, with remaining parts taken from reference TRBV19 and TRBJ1-1, reads DGGITQSPKYLFRKEGQNVTLSCEQNLNHDAMYWYRQDPGQGLRLIYYSQIVNDFQKGDIAEGYSVSREKKESFPLTVTSAQKNPTAFYLCASSIGRLNTEAFFGQGTRLTVV.